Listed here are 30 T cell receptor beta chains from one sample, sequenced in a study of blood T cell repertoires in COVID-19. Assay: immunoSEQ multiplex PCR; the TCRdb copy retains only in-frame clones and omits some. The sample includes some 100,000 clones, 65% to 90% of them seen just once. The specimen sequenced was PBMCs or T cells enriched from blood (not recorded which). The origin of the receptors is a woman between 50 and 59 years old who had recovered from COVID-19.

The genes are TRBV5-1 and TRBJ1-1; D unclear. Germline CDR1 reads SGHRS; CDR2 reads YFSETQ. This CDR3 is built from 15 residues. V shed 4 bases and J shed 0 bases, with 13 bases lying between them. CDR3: CASSNTGLVNTEAFF. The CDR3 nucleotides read TGCGCCAGCAGCAACACCGGGTTGGTGAACACTGAAGCTTTCTTT.

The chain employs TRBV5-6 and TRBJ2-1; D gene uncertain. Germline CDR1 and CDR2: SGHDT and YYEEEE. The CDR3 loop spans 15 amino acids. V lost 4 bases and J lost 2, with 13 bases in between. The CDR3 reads CASSPGTRPYNEQFF. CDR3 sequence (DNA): TGTGCCAGCAGCCCCGGTACCCGTCCCTACAATGAGCAGTTCTTC.

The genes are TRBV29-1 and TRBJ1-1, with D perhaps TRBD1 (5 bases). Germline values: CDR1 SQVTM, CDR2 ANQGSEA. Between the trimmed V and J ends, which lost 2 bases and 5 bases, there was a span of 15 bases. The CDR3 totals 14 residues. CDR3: CSVEKSGGRTEAFF. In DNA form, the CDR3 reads TGCAGCGTTGAAAAATCGGGGGGACGGACTGAAGCTTTCTTT. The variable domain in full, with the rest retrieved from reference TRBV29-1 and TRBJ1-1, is SAVISQKPSRDICQRGTSLTIQCQVDSQVTMMFWYRQQPGQSLTLIATANQGSEATYESGFVIDKFPISRPNLTFSTLTVSNMSPEDSSIYLCSVEKSGGRTEAFFGQGTRLTVV.

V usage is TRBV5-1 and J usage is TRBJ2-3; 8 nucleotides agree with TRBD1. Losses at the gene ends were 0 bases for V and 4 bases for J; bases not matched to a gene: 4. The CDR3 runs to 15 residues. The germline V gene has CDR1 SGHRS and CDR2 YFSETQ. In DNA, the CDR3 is TGCGCCAGCAGCTTGGGGACAGGGTTGGCAGATACGCAGTATTTT. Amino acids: CASSLGTGLADTQYF.

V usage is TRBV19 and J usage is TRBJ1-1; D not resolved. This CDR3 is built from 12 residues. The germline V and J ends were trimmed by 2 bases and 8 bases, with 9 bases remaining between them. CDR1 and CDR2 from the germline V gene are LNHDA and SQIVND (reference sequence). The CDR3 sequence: CASSISRGEAFF. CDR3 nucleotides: TGTGCCAGTAGTATATCCAGAGGAGAAGCTTTCTTT.

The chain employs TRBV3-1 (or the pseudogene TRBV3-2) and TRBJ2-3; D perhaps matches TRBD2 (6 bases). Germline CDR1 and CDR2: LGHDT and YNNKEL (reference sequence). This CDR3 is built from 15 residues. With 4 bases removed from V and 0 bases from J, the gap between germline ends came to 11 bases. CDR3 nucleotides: TGTGCCAGCAGCCTACCGGGACTGAGCACAGATACGCAGTATTTT. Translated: CASSLPGLSTDTQYF.

The CDR3 region has the DNA TGCGCCAGCAGCCAATCTCGGGAAGGGACAGGGGGTCCCCTAAGCTCCTACAATGAGCAGTTCTTC. Translating gives CASSQSREGTGGPLSSYNEQFF. The genes are TRBV4-1 and TRBJ2-1; 11 bases map to TRBD1. CDR3 size: 22 residues. Germline V lookup: CDR1 MGHRA, CDR2 YSYEKL. The trim removed 2 bases at V and 0 bases at J, leaving 18 bases unmatched.

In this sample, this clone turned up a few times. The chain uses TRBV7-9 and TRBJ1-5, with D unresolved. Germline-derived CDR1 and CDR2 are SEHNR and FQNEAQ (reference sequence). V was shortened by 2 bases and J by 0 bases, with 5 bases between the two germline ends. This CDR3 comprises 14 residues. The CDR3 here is CASSLTYSNQPQHF. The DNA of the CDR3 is TGTGCCAGCAGCTTAACTTATAGCAATCAGCCCCAGCATTTT.

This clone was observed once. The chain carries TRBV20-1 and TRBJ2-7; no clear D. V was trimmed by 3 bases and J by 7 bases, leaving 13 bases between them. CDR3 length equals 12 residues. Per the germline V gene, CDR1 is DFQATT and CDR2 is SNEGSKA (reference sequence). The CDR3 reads CSASIAALEQYF. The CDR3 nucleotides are TGCAGTGCTAGTATAGCAGCGCTAGAGCAGTACTTC.

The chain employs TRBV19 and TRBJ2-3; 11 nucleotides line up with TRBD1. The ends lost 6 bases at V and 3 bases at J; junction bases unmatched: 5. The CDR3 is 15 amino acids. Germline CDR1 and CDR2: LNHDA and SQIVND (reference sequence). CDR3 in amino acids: CASRPGQGVTDTQYF. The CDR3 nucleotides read TGTGCCAGTAGACCGGGACAGGGGGTTACAGATACGCAGTATTTT. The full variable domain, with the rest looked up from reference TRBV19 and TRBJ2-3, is DGGITQSPKYLFRKEGQNVTLSCEQNLNHDAMYWYRQDPGQGLRLIYYSQIVNDFQKGDIAEGYSVSREKKESFPLTVTSAQKNPTAFYLCASRPGQGVTDTQYFGPGTRLTVL.

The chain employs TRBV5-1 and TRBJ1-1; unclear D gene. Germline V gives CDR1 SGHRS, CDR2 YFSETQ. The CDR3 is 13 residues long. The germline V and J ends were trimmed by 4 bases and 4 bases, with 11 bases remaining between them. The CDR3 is CASSRDRGTEAFF. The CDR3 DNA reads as TGCGCCAGCAGCAGGGATCGGGGCACTGAAGCTTTCTTT.

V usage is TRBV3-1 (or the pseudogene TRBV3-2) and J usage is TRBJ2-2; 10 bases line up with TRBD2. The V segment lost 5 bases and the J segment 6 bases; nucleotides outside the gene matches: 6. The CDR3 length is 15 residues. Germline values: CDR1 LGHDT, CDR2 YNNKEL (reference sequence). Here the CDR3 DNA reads TGTGCCAGCAGCATCATAGCGGGAGGATCCGGGGAGCTGTTTTTT. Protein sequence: CASSIIAGGSGELFF.

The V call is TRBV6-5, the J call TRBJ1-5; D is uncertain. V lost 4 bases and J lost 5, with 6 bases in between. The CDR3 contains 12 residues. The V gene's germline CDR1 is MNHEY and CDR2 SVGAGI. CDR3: CASSWRDQPQHF. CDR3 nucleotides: TGTGCCAGCAGTTGGCGGGATCAGCCCCAGCATTTT.

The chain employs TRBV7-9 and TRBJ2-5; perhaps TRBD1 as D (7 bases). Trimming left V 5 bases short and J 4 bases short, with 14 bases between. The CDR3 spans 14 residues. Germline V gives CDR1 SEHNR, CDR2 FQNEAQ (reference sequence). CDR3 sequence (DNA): TGTGCCAGCAGCAAGACAGGGAGGCGAGAGACCCAGTACTTC. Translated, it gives CASSKTGRRETQYF.

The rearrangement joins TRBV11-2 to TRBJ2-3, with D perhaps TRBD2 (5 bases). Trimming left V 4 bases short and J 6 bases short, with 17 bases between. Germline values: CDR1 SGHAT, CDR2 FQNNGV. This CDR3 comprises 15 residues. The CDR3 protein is CASSSPRVGEDTQYF. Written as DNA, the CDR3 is TGTGCCAGCAGCTCGCCGCGGGTGGGTGAGGATACGCAGTATTTT.

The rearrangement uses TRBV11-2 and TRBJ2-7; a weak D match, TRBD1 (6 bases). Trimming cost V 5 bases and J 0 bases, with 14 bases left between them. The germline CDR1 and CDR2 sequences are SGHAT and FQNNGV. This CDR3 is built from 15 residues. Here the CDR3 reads CASSALRTASYEQYF. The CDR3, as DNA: TGTGCCAGCAGCGCGCTTCGGACAGCCTCCTACGAGCAGTACTTC.

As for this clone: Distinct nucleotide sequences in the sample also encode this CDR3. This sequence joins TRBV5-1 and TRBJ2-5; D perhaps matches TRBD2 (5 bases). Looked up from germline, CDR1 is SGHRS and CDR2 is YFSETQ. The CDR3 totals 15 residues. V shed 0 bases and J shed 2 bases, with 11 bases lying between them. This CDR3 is CASSLVPGKQETQYF. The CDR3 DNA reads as TGCGCCAGCAGCTTGGTGCCGGGAAAACAAGAGACCCAGTACTTC. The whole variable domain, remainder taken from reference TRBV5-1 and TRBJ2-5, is KAGVTQTPRYLIKTRGQQVTLSCSPISGHRSVSWYQQTPGQGLQFLFEYFSETQRNKGNFPGRFSGRQFSNSRSEMNVSTLELGDSALYLCASSLVPGKQETQYFGPGTRLLVL.

This CDR3 reads CASTITGGTDTQYF. The DNA for the CDR3 is TGCGCCAGTACCATAACAGGGGGCACAGATACGCAGTATTTT. The chain recombines TRBV5-1 with TRBJ2-3; TRBD1 agrees at 7 bases. Losses at the gene ends were 8 bases for V and 1 base for J; bases not matched to a gene: 7. Germline CDR1 SGHRS, CDR2 YFSETQ. This CDR3 has 14 amino acids.

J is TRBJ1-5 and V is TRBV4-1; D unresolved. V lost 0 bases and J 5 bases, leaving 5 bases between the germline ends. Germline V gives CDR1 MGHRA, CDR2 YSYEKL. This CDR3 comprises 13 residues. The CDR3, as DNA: TGCGCCAGCAGCCAAGATCAGGATCAGCCCCAGCATTTT. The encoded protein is CASSQDQDQPQHF.

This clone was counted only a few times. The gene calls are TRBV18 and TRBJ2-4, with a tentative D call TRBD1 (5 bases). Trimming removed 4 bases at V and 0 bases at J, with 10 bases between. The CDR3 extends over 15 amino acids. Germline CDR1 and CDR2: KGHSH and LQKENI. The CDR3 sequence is CASSQAGLAKNIQYF. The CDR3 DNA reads TGTGCCAGCTCACAGGCAGGGTTAGCCAAAAACATTCAGTACTTC.

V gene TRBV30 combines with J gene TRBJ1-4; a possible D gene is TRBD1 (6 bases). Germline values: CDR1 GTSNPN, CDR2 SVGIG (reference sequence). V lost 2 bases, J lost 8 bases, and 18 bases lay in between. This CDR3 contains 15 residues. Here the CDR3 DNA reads TGTGCCTGGAGTCGGGGTGCAGGGGAAAACGAAAAACTGTTTTTT. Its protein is CAWSRGAGENEKLFF.

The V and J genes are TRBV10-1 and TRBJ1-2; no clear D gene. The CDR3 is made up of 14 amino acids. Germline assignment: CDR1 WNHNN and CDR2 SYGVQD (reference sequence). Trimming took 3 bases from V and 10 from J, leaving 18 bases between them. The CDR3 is CASSDTIPAVDYTF. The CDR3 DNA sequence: TGCGCCAGCAGTGATACGATTCCTGCAGTCGACTACACCTTC.

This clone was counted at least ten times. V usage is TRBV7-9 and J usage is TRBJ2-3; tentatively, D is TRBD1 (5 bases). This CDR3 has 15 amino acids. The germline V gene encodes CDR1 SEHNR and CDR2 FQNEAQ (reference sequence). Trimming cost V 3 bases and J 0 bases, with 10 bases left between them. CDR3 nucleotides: TGTGCCAGCAGCTTGTACCAGGGAAGCACAGATACGCAGTATTTT. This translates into CASSLYQGSTDTQYF.

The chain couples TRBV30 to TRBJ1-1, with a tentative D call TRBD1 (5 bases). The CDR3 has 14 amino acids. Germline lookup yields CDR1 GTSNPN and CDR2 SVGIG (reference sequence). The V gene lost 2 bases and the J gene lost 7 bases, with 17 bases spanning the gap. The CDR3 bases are TGTGCCTGGAGTACGACAGAGACCGTTAATGAAGCTTTCTTT. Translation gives CAWSTTETVNEAFF.

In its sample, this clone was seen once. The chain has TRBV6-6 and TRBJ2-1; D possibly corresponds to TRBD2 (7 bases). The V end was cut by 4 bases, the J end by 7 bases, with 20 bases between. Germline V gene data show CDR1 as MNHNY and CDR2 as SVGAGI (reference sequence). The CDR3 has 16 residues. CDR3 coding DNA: TGTGCCAGCAGTTCTACCGGAGGGGGAGGGAGGAATGAGCAGTTCTTC. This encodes CASSSTGGGGRNEQFF.

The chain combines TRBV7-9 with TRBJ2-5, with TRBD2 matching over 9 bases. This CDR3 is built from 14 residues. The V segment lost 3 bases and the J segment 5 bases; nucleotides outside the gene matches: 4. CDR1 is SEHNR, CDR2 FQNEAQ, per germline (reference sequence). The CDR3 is CASSFSGGRETQYF. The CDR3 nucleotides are TGTGCCAGCAGCTTTAGCGGGGGTAGGGAGACCCAGTACTTC. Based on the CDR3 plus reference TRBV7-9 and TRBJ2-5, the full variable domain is DTGVSQNPRHKITKRGQNVTFRCDPISEHNRLYWYRQTLGQGPEFLTYFQNEAQLEKSRLLSDRFSAERPKGSFSTLEIQRTEQGDSAMYLCASSFSGGRETQYFGPGTRLLVL.

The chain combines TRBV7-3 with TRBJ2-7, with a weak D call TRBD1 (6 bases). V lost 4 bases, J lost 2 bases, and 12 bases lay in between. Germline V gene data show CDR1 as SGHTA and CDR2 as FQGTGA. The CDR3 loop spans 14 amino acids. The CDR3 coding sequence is TGTGCCAGCAGCTGGTTGGACAGTACCTACGAGCAGTACTTC. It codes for CASSWLDSTYEQYF.

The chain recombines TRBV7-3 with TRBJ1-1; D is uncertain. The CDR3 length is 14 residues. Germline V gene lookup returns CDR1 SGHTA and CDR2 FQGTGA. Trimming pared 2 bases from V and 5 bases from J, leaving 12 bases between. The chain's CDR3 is CASSLETRGTEAFF. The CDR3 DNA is TGTGCCAGCAGCTTAGAGACCCGAGGAACTGAAGCTTTCTTT.

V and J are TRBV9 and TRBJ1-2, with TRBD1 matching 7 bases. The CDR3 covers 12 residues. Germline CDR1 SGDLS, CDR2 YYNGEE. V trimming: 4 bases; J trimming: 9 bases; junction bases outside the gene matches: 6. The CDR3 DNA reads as TGTGCCAGCAGCCCACGGACAGGCCGCTACACCTTC. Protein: CASSPRTGRYTF.

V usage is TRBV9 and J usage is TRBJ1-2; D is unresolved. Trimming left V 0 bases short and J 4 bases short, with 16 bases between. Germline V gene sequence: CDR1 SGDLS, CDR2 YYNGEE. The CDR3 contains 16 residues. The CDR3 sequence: CASSVVAGSAGYGYTF. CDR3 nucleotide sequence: TGTGCCAGCAGCGTAGTTGCCGGGTCGGCGGGCTATGGCTACACCTTC. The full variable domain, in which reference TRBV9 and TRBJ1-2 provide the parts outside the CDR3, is DSGVTQTPKHLITATGQRVTLRCSPRSGDLSVYWYQQSLDQGLQFLIQYYNGEERAKGNILERFSAQQFPDLHSELNLSSLELGDSALYFCASSVVAGSAGYGYTFGSGTRLTVV.